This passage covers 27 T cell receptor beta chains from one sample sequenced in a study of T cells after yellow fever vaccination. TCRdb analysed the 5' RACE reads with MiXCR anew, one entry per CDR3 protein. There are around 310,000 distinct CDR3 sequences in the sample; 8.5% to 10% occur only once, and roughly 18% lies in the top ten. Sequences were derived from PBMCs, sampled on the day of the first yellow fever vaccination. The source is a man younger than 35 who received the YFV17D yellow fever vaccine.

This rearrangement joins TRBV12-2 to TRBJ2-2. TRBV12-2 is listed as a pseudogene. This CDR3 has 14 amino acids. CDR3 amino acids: CASRLGSLIGELFF. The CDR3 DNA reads TGTGCAAGTCGCTTAGGATCGCTGATTGGGGAGCTGTTTTTT.

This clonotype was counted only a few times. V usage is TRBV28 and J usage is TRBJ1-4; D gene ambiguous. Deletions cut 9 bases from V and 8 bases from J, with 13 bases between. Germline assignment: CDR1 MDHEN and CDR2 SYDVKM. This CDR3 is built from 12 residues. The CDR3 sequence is CASLGGEEKLFF. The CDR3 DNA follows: TGTGCCAGTCTCGGAGGTGAGGAAAAACTGTTTTTT.

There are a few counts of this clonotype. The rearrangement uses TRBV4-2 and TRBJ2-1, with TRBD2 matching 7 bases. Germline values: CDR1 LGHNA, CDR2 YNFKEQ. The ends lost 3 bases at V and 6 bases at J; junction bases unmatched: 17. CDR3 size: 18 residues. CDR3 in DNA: TGTGCCAGCAGCCACGAACCCCTCGGAGCGGGGAACACCAATGAGCAGTTCTTC. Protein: CASSHEPLGAGNTNEQFF.

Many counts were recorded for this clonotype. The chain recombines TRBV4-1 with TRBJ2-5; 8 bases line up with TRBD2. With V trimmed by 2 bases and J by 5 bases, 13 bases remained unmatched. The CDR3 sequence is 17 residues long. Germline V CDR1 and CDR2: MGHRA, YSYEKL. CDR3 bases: TGCGCCAGCAGCCAAAGCCTCTCCTGGGCTAGCGGGGAGACCCAGTACTTC. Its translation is CASSQSLSWASGETQYF.

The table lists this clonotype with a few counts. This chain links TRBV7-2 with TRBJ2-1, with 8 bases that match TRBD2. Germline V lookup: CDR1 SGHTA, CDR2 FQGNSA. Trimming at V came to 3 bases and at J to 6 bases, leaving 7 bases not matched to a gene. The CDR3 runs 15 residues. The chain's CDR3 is CASSLRGAMVNEQFF. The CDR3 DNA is TGTGCCAGCAGCTTGCGGGGGGCGATGGTCAATGAGCAGTTCTTC.

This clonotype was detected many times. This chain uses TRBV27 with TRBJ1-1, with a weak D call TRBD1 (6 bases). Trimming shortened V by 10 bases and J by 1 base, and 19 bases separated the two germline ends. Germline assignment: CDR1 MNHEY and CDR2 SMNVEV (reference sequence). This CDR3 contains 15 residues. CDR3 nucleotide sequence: TGTGCCACCCACCCTCAGGGGCCATGGAACACTGAAGCTTTCTTT. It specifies CATHPQGPWNTEAFF.

The CDR3 DNA reads TGTGCCAGCAGTTACTTGTTCGGACAGATGAGCGGGGGGGCCTCGAACGGGGAGCTGTTTTTT. This sequence encodes CASSYLFGQMSGGASNGELFF. The V call is TRBV6-2 or TRBV6-3, the J call TRBJ2-2, with 10 bases aligning to TRBD2. V dropped 1 base and J dropped 7; count of bases not matched to a gene: 21. CDR3 length: 21 residues. CDR1 is MNHEY and CDR2 is SVGEGT in the germline V gene.

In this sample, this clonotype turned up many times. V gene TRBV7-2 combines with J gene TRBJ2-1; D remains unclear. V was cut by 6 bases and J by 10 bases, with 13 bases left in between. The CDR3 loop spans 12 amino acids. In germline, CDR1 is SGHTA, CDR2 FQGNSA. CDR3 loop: CASSYTNTEQFF. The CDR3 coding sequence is TGTGCCAGCAGTTACACTAATACGGAGCAGTTCTTC. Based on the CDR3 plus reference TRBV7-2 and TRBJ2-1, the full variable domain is GAGVSQSPSNKVTEKGKDVELRCDPISGHTALYWYRQSLGQGLEFLIYFQGNSAPDKSGLPSDRFSAERTGGSVSTLTIQRTQQEDSAVYLCASSYTNTEQFFGPGTRLTVL.

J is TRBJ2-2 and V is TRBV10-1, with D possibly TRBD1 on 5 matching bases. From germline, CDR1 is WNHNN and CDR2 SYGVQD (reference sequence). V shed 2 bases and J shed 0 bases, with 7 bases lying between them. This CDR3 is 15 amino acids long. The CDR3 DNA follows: TGCGCCAGCAGTGAGGGACATTCGAACACCGGGGAGCTGTTTTTT. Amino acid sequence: CASSEGHSNTGELFF.

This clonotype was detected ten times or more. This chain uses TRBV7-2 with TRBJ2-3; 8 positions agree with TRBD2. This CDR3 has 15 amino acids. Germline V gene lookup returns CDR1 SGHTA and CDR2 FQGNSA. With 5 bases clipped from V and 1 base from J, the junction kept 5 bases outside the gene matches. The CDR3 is CASSIDSGGTDTQYF. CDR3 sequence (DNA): TGTGCCAGCAGCATAGATAGCGGGGGCACAGATACGCAGTATTTT.

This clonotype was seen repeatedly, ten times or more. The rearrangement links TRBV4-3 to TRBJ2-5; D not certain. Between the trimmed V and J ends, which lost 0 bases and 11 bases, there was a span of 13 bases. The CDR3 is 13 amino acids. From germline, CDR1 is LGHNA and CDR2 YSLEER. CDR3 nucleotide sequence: TGCGCCAGCAGCCAAGAAACTTGGGGAACGCAGTACTTC. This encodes CASSQETWGTQYF.

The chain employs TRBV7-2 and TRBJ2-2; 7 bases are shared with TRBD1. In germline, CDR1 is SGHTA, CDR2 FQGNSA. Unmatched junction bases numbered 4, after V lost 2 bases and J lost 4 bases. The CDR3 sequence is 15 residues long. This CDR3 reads CASSLSQGTTGELFF. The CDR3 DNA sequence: TGTGCCAGCAGCTTATCACAGGGGACCACCGGGGAGCTGTTTTTT. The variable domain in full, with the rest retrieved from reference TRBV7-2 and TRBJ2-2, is GAGVSQSPSNKVTEKGKDVELRCDPISGHTALYWYRQSLGQGLEFLIYFQGNSAPDKSGLPSDRFSAERTGGSVSTLTIQRTQQEDSAVYLCASSLSQGTTGELFFGEGSRLTVL.

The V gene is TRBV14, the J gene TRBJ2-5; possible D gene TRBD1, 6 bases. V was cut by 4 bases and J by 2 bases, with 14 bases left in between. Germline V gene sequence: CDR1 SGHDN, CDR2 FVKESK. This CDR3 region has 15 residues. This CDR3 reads CASSPLDSGQETQYF. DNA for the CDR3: TGTGCCAGCAGCCCCCTGGACAGTGGGCAAGAGACCCAGTACTTC. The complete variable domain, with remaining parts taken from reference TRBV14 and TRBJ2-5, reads EAGVTQFPSHSVIEKGQTVTLRCDPISGHDNLYWYRRVMGKEIKFLLHFVKESKQDESGMPNNRFLAERTGGTYSTLKVQPAELEDSGVYFCASSPLDSGQETQYFGPGTRLLVL.

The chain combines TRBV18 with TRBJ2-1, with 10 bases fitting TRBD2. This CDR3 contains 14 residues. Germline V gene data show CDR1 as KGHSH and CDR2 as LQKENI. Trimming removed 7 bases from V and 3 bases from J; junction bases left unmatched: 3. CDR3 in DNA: TGTGCCAGCTGGAGCGGGGGGGGCTACAATGAGCAGTTCTTC. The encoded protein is CASWSGGGYNEQFF.

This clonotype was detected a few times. This CDR3 reads CASSAMTGVYEQYF. CDR3 in DNA: TGCGCCAGCAGCGCGATGACAGGGGTCTACGAGCAGTACTTC. The rearrangement links TRBV5-1 to TRBJ2-7; the match to TRBD1 covers 8 bases. J gave up 3 bases and V 4 bases, and 6 bases lay outside the gene matches. Germline CDR1 reads SGHRS; CDR2 reads YFSETQ. This CDR3 region has 14 residues.

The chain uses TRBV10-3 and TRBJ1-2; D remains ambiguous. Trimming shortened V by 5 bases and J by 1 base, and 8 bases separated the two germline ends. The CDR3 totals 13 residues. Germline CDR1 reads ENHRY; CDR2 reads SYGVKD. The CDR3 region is CAISPDVNYGYTF. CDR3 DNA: TGTGCCATCAGTCCAGACGTTAACTATGGCTACACCTTC.

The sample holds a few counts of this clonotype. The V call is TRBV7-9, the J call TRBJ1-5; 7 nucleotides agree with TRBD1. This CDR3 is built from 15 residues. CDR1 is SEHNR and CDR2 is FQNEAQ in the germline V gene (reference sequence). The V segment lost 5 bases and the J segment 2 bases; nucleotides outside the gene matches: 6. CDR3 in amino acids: CASSPDRTGNQPQHF. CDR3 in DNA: TGTGCCAGCAGCCCGGACAGGACTGGCAATCAGCCCCAGCATTTT.

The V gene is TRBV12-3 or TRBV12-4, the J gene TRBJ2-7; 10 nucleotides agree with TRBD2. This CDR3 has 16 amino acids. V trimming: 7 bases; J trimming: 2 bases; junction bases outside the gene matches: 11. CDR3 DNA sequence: TGTGCCAGCACAACCGGGACTAGCGCGATTACCTACGAGCAGTACTTC. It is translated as CASTTGTSAITYEQYF.

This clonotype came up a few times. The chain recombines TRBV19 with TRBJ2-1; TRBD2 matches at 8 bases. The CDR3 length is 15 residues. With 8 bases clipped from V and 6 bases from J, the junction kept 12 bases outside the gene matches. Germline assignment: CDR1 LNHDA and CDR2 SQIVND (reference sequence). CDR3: CASEVRLAGSNEQFF. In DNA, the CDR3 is TGTGCCAGTGAAGTTCGGCTAGCGGGCTCCAATGAGCAGTTCTTC.

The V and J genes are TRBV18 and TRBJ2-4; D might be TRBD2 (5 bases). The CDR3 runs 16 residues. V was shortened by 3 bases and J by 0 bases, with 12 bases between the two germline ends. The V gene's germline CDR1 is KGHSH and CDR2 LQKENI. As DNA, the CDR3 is TGTGCCAGCTCACCTCAGGAGGAGCTAGCCAAAAACATTCAGTACTTC. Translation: CASSPQEELAKNIQYF. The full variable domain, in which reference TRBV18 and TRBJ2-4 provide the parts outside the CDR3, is NAGVMQNPRHLVRRRGQEARLRCSPMKGHSHVYWYRQLPEEGLKFMVYLQKENIIDESGMPKERFSAEFPKEGPSILRIQQVVRGDSAAYFCASSPQEELAKNIQYFGAGTRLSVL.

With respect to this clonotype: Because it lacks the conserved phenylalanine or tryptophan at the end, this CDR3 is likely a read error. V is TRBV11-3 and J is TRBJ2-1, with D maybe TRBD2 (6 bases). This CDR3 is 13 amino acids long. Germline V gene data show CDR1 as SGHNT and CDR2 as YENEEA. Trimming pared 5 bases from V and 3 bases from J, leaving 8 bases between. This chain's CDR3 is CASSGGDYNEQFS. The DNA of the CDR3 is TGTGCCAGCAGCGGAGGGGACTACAATGAGCAGTTCTCC.

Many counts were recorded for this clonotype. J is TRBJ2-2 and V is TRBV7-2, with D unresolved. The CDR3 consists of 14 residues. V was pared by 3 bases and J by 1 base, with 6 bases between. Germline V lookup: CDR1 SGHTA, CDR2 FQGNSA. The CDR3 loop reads CASSFRLNTGELFF. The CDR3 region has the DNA TGTGCCAGCAGCTTCCGTCTGAACACCGGGGAGCTGTTTTTT. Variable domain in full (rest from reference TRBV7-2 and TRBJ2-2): GAGVSQSPSNKVTEKGKDVELRCDPISGHTALYWYRQSLGQGLEFLIYFQGNSAPDKSGLPSDRFSAERTGGSVSTLTIQRTQQEDSAVYLCASSFRLNTGELFFGEGSRLTVL.

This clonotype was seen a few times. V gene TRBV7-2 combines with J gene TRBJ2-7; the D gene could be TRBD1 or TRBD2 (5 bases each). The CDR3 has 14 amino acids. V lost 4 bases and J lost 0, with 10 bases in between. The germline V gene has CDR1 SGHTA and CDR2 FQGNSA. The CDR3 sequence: CASSSGRPSYEQYF. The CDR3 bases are TGTGCCAGCAGCTCGGGACGTCCCTCCTACGAGCAGTACTTC.

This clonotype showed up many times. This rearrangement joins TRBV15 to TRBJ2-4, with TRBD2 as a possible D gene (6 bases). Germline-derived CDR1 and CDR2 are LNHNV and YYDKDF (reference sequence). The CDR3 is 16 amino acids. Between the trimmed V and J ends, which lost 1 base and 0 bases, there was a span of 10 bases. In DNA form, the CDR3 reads TGTGCCACCAGCAGAGGCGGGGTTCTAGCCAAAAACATTCAGTACTTC. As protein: CATSRGGVLAKNIQYF.

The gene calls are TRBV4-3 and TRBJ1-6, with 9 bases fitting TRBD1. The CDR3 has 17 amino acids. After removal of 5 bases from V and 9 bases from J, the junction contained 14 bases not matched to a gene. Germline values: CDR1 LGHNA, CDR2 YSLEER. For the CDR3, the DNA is TGCGCCAGCAGCGCGACCCGACAGGGGGTTTATTCTTCACCCCTCCACTTT. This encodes CASSATRQGVYSSPLHF.

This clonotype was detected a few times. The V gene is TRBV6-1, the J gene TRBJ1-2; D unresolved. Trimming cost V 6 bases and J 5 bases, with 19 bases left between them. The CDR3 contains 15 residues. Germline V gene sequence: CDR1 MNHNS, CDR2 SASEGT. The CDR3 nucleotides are TGTGCCAGCAGACTTCCCCGGGATCGGGATTATGGCTACACCTTC. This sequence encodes CASRLPRDRDYGYTF.

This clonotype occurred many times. The CDR3 bases are TGTGCCAGCAGTGGGACAGGGACCCCCAATGAGCAGTTCTTC. It codes for CASSGTGTPNEQFF. This rearrangement joins TRBV2 to TRBJ2-1, with TRBD1 matching over 8 bases. The V gene's germline CDR1 is SNHLY and CDR2 FYNNEI. This CDR3 spans 14 amino acids. V lost 4 bases, J lost 6 bases, and 5 bases stayed unmatched. The full variable domain, its missing parts supplied by reference TRBV2 and TRBJ2-1, is EPEVTQTPSHQVTQMGQEVILRCVPISNHLYFYWYRQILGQKVEFLVSFYNNEISEKSEIFDDQFSVERPDGSNFTLKIRSTKLEDSAMYFCASSGTGTPNEQFFGPGTRLTVL.